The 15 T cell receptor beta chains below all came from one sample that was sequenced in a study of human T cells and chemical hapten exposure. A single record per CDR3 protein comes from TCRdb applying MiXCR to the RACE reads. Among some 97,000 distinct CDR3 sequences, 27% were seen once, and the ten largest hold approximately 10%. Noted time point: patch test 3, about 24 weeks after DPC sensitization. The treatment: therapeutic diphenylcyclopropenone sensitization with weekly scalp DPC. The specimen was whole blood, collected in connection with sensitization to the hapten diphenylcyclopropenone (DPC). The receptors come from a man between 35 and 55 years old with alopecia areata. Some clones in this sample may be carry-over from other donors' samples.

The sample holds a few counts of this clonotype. Here the CDR3 DNA reads TGTGCCAGCAGGGGGACAGGGGACCCCTACGAGCAGTACTTC. This translates into CASRGTGDPYEQYF. The chain is built from TRBV6-5 and TRBJ2-7, with 10 bases aligning to TRBD1. The CDR3 extends over 14 amino acids. CDR1 and CDR2 (germline): MNHEY, SVGAGI. V was clipped by 6 bases and J by 2 bases; unmatched bases: 4.

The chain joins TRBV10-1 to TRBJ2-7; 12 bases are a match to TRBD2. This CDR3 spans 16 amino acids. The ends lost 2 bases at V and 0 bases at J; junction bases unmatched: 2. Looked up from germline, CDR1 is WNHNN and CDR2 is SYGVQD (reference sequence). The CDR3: CASSEGLAGPSYEQYF. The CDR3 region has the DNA TGCGCCAGCAGTGAGGGACTAGCGGGACCCTCCTACGAGCAGTACTTC.

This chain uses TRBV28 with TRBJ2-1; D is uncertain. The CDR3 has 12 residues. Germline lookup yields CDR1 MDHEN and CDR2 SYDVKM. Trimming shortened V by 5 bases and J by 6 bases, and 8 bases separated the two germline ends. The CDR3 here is CASSPLGNEQFF. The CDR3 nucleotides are TGTGCCAGCAGTCCGCTAGGCAATGAGCAGTTCTTC.

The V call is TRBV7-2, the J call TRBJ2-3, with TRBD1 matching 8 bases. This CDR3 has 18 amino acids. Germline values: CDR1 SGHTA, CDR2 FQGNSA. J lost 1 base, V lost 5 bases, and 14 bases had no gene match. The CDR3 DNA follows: TGTGCCAGCAGCAAGGGGGCGACAGGGGTTCGGGGCACAGATACGCAGTATTTT. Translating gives CASSKGATGVRGTDTQYF.

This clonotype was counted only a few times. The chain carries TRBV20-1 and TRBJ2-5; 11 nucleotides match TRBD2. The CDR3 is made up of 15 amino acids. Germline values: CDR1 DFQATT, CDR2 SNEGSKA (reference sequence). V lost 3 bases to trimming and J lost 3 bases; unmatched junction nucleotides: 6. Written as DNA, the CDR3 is TGCAGTGCTAGGCAGTTGGGACTAGCGGAAGAGACCCAGTACTTC. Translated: CSARQLGLAEETQYF.

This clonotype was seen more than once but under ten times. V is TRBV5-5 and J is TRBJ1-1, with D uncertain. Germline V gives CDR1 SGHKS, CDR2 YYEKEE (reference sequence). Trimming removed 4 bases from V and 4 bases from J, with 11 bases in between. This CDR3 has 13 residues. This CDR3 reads CASSPWGTTEAFF. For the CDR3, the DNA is TGTGCCAGCAGCCCCTGGGGAACCACTGAAGCTTTCTTT.

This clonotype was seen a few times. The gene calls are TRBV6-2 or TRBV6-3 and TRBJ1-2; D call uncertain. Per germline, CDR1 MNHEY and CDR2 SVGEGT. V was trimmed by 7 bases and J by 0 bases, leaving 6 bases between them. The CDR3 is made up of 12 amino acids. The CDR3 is CASKAANYGYTF. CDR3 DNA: TGTGCCAGCAAGGCAGCTAACTATGGCTACACCTTC.

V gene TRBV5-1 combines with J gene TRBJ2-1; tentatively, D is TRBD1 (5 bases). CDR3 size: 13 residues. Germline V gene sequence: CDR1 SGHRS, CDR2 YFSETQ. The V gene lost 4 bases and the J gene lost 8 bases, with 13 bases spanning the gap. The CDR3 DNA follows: TGCGCCAGCAGCGACATAATGGGGCATGAGCAGTTCTTC. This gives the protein CASSDIMGHEQFF.

The CDR3 sequence is CATGRDTQYF. The CDR3 nucleotides read TGTGCCACCGGAAGAGATACGCAGTATTTT. The rearrangement links TRBV24-1 to TRBJ2-3; D remains unclear. V dropped 9 bases and J dropped 5 bases, with 5 bases sitting between them. This CDR3 has 10 amino acids. Germline lookup yields CDR1 KGHDR and CDR2 SFDVKD.

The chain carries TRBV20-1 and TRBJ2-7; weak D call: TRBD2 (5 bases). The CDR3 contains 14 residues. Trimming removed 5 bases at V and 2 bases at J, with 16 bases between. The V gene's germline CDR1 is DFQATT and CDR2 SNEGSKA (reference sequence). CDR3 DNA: TGCAGTGCTCTAGCTCCGTCATCTACCTACGAGCAGTACTTC. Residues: CSALAPSSTYEQYF.

CDR3 DNA: TGTGCCAGCAGCGTCACCGACAGGGGCACAGATACGCAGTATTTT. Translated, it gives CASSVTDRGTDTQYF. The rearrangement uses TRBV9 and TRBJ2-3, with 7 bases matching TRBD1. Looked up from germline, CDR1 is SGDLS and CDR2 is YYNGEE. The junction had 4 bases not matched to a gene; V was cut back by 2 bases and J by 1 base. There are 15 residues in the CDR3.

The CDR3 reads CSARDSRGREDEQFF. The CDR3 coding sequence is TGCAGTGCTAGAGATAGCAGGGGACGGGAGGATGAGCAGTTCTTC. The chain joins TRBV20-1 to TRBJ2-1; weak D call: TRBD2 (7 bases). This CDR3 has 15 residues. CDR1 and CDR2 (germline): DFQATT, SNEGSKA (reference sequence). V lost 0 bases and J 8 bases, leaving 17 bases between the germline ends.

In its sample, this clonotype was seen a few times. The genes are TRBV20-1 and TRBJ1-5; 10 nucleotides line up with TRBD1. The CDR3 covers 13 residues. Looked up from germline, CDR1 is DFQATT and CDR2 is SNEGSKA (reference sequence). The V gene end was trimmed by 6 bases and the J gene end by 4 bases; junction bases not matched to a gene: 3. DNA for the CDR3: TGCAGTGCCAGGACAGGGGGGAATCAGCCCCAGCATTTT. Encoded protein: CSARTGGNQPQHF.

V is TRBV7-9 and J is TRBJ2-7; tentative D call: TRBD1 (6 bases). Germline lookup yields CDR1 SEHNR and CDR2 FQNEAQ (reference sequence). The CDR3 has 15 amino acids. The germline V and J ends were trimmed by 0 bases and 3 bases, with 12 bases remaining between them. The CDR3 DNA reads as TGTGCCAGCAGCTTAGCGGACAGACCTTTCTACGAGCAGTACTTC. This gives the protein CASSLADRPFYEQYF.

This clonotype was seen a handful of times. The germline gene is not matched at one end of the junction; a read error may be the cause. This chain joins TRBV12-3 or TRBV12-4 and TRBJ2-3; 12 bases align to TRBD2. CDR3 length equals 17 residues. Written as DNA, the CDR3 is TGTGCCAGCAGTCTAGCGGGAGGGGCCCAATTCACAGATACGCAGTATTTT. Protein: CASSLAGGAQFTDTQYF.